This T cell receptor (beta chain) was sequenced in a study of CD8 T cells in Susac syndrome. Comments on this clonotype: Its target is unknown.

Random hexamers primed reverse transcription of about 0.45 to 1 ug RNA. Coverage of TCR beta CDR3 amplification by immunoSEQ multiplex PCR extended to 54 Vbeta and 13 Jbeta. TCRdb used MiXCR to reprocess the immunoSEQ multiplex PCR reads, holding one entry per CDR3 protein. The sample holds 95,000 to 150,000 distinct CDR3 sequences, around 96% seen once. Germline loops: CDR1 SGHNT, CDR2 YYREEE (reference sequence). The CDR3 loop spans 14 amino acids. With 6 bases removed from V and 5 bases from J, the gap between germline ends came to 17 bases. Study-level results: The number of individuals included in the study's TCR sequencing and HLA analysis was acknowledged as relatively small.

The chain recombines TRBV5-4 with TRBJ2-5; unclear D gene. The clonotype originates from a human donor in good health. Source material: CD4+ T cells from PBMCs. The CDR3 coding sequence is TGTGCCAGCATCCTAAGTCTAAATGAGGAGACCCAGTACTTC. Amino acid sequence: CASILSLNEETQYF.